This T cell receptor beta chain was documented in a study of OX40 agonist ivuxolimab in advanced cancers. Sequenced by immunoSEQ multiplex PCR; TCRdb stores in-frame clones only, minus some. The repertoire has some 30,000 clones, about four fifths of them found once; the top ten carry around 19%. This clone turned up a few times. After removal of 5 bases from V and 9 bases from J, the junction contained 5 bases not matched to a gene. The CDR3 runs 13 residues. Germline V CDR1 and CDR2: MDHEN, SYDVKM. The sequence was obtained from an adult with an advanced solid tumor such as melanoma, head and neck, liver or kidney cancer. The chain has TRBV28 and TRBJ2-1, with TRBD1 identical over 9 bases. The sample consisted of CD4+ or CD8+ T cells sorted from blood, taken in a trial of the OX40 agonist ivuxolimab. CDR3 region: CASSANRGREQFF. DNA for the CDR3: TGTGCCAGCAGTGCGAACAGGGGGCGTGAGCAGTTCTTC.